The clone carrying this TCR beta chain came up a few times. Its specificity is not known. This entry belongs to a study of T cell responses to AZD1222 COVID-19 vaccine. Notes on the study in general: Among AZD1222 vaccinees, only five to seven were seropositive at baseline.

Assay used: immunoSEQ multiplex PCR; TCRdb lists only in-frame clones, some missing. The sample holds around 200,000 clones, about 90% seen once. The germline V gene has CDR1 KGHSH and CDR2 LQKENI. This CDR3 has 16 residues. Trimming left V 3 bases short and J 1 base short, with 13 bases between. This material consisted of peripheral blood, taken on day 0 of AZD1222 vaccination. This TCR came from an adult in good health. This sequence joins TRBV18 and TRBJ1-5, with a possible D match to TRBD1 (6 bases). For the CDR3, the DNA is TGTGCCAGCTCACCCCAGGGGTTTCAAAGCAATCAGCCCCAGCATTTT. This gives the protein CASSPQGFQSNQPQHF.